This T cell receptor (beta chain) was recovered during a study of blood T cell repertoires in COVID-19. Authors' processing steps: Reference gene primers were amplified, and this amplification served to estimate nucleated cell counts. Clones were sequenced by immunoSEQ multiplex PCR, and TCRdb holds only the in-frame ones, with some missing. V and J calls plus clone size are reproduced from that table; the DNA served to infer D and trimming. The sample records 130,000 to 150,000 clones, approximately 85% being singletons. The CDR3 runs to 16 residues. V shed 3 bases, J shed 0 bases, and the junction held 6 bases outside the gene matches. CDR1 is MDHEN and CDR2 is SYDVKM in the germline V gene. Seattle patients were enrolled while actively infected and followed longitudinally.

The specimen sequenced was peripheral blood. The J gene is TRBJ1-1, the V gene TRBV28; 8 bases fit TRBD1. This TCR derives from a woman in her sixties or seventies with COVID-19, enrolled during active disease. CDR3 protein: CASSFQGAAMNTEAFF. The CDR3 DNA is TGTGCCAGCAGTTTCCAGGGGGCCGCGATGAACACTGAAGCTTTCTTT. The complete variable domain, with remaining parts taken from reference TRBV28 and TRBJ1-1, reads DVKVTQSSRYLVKRTGEKVFLECVQDMDHENMFWYRQDPGLGLRLIYFSYDVKMKEKGDIPEGYSVSREKKERFSLILESASTNQTSMYLCASSFQGAAMNTEAFFGQGTRLTVV.